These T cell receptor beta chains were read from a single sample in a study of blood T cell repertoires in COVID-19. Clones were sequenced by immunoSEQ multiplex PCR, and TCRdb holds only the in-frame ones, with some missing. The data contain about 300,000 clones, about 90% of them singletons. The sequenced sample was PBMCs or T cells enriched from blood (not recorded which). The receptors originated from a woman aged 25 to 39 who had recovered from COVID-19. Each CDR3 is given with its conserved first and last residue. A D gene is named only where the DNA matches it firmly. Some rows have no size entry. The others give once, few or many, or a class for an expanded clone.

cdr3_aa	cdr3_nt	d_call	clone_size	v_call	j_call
CASRPRTGGNTIYF	TGTGCCAGCAGACCCAGGACAGGAGGAAACACCATATATTTT	TRBD1	NA	TRBV28	TRBJ1-3
CASSLPGQGTGELFF	TGCGCCAGCAGCTTGCCGGGACAGGGGACCGGGGAGCTGTTTTTT	TRBD1	NA	TRBV4-1	TRBJ2-2
CASSGAYEQYF	TGTGCCAGCTCGGGGGCCTACGAGCAGTACTTC	NA	NA	TRBV6-5	TRBJ2-7
CASSLIGTEAFF	TGTGCCAGCAGTTTAATCGGCACTGAAGCTTTCTTT	NA	NA	TRBV12-3/TRBV12-4	TRBJ1-1
CASSREGGETQYF	TGTGCCAGCTCGAGGGAAGGGGGAGAGACCCAGTACTTC	NA	NA	TRBV2	TRBJ2-5
CAWRRGSNYGYTF	TGTGCCTGGAGACGCGGTTCTAACTATGGCTACACCTTC	NA	NA	TRBV30	TRBJ1-2
CASRQGLATEAFF	TGTGCCAGCAGACAGGGTTTGGCCACTGAAGCTTTCTTT	NA	NA	TRBV4-2	TRBJ1-1
CATSSSPRGEQYF	TGTGCCACCAGCAGCTCCCCTAGGGGAGAGCAGTACTTC	NA	NA	TRBV15	TRBJ2-7
CAWSVRRDSNYGYTF	TGTGCCTGGAGTGTACGGCGGGACAGTAACTATGGCTACACCTTC	TRBD1	NA	TRBV30	TRBJ1-2
CASSLQEYQPQHF	TGTGCCAGCAGTTTACAGGAATATCAGCCCCAGCATTTT	NA	NA	TRBV12-3/TRBV12-4	TRBJ1-5
CASSLAGSDTQYF	TGTGCCAGCAGCTTAGCAGGTAGCGATACGCAGTATTTT	NA	NA	TRBV7-9	TRBJ2-3
CASSTLQGAYGYTF	TGTGCCAGTAGTACCCTACAGGGCGCCTATGGCTACACCTTC	NA	NA	TRBV19	TRBJ1-2
CASSLRGVSTDTQYF	TGCGCCAGCAGCTTACGGGGAGTCAGCACAGATACGCAGTATTTT	NA	NA	TRBV5-1	TRBJ2-3
CATSAGTSGITDTQYF	TGTGCCACCAGTGCCGGGACTAGCGGCATCACAGATACGCAGTATTTT	TRBD2	NA	TRBV24-1	TRBJ2-3
CASSSGDTYNSPLHF	TGTGCCAGCAGCTCTGGGGACACTTATAATTCACCCCTCCACTTT	NA	NA	TRBV7-9	TRBJ1-6
CSVVRTGGAEGYTF	TGCAGCGTGGTCAGGACAGGGGGCGCGGAAGGCTACACCTTC	TRBD1	NA	TRBV29-1	TRBJ1-2
CASSQGVGNTIYF	TGTGCCAGCAGCCAAGGGGTAGGAAACACCATATATTTT	NA	NA	TRBV7-3	TRBJ1-3
CASSPTGTGELFF	TGTGCCAGCTCACCGACAGGCACCGGGGAGCTGTTTTTT	NA	NA	TRBV18	TRBJ2-2
CAWQLAGGLYEQYF	TGTGCCTGGCAACTGGCGGGGGGACTCTACGAGCAGTACTTC	TRBD2	few	TRBV30	TRBJ2-7
CASSQYTDTQYF	TGTGCCAGCAGCCAGTACACAGATACGCAGTATTTT	NA	NA	TRBV7-9	TRBJ2-3
CASSLGQTATNEKLFF	TGTGCCAGCAGCCTGGGACAAACGGCAACTAATGAAAAACTGTTTTTT	NA	NA	TRBV5-4	TRBJ1-4
CASSSRDRGPYGYTF	TGTGCCAGCAGCTCTCGGGACAGGGGACCCTATGGCTACACCTTC	TRBD1	NA	TRBV5-8	TRBJ1-2
CASSLRSGSSYGYTF	TGTGCCAGCAGTTTAAGGTCGGGGTCCTCCTATGGCTACACCTTC	NA	NA	TRBV27	TRBJ1-2
CASSQELGTGKGNTIYF	TGTGCCAGCAGCCAAGAACTCGGGACAGGGAAAGGAAACACCATATATTTT	TRBD1	few	TRBV4-2	TRBJ1-3
CASSRLGGPRVRYGYTF	TGTGCCAGCAGCCGGTTAGGCGGACCCAGGGTTAGGTATGGCTACACCTTC	NA	NA	TRBV7-2	TRBJ1-2
CASSGGGRGRWEKLFF	TGTGCCAGCAGCGGCGGTGGGAGGGGAAGGTGGGAAAAACTGTTTTTT	NA	NA	TRBV7-8	TRBJ1-4
CATLPGAANYGYTF	TGTGCCACCCTACCCGGAGCCGCTAACTATGGCTACACCTTC	NA	NA	TRBV10-3	TRBJ1-2
CSAPWGIEAFF	TGCAGTGCCCCCTGGGGCATTGAAGCTTTCTTT	NA	once	TRBV20-1	TRBJ1-1
CASSQFDRDNGYTF	TGTGCCAGCAGCCAGTTTGACAGGGACAATGGCTACACCTTC	TRBD1	NA	TRBV4-2	TRBJ1-2
CASSLEWGRDQEQPQHF	TGTGCCAGCAGCTTGGAGTGGGGGCGCGATCAGGAGCAGCCCCAGCATTTT	NA	NA	TRBV5-8	TRBJ1-5
CATKGDRRNYGYTF	TGTGCCACCAAGGGGGACAGAAGAAACTATGGCTACACCTTC	TRBD1	NA	TRBV6-5	TRBJ1-2
CAWSVGGAGANVLTF	TGTGCCTGGAGTGTTGGAGGCGCAGGGGCCAACGTCCTGACTTTC	NA	NA	TRBV30	TRBJ2-6
CASTNGHFTEAFF	TGCGCCAGCACCAATGGACATTTCACTGAAGCTTTCTTT	NA	once	TRBV5-1	TRBJ1-1
CASSLSQGQPQHF	TGTGCCAGCAGTTTATCGCAGGGCCAGCCCCAGCATTTT	NA	NA	TRBV27	TRBJ1-5
CATSDPGTGGLEQFF	TGTGCCACCAGTGATCCCGGGACAGGGGGCCTTGAGCAGTTCTTC	TRBD1	NA	TRBV24-1	TRBJ2-1
CASSVVAGRDSPLHF	TGTGCCAGCAGCGTAGTTGCGGGGAGGGATTCACCCCTCCACTTT	NA	NA	TRBV9	TRBJ1-6
CASSTMYGGAAYGYTF	TGTGCCAGTAGTACAATGTACGGAGGGGCCGCATATGGCTACACCTTC	NA	NA	TRBV19	TRBJ1-2
CASSVGGLYNEQFF	TGTGCCAGCAGCGTAGGTGGCCTCTACAATGAGCAGTTCTTC	NA	NA	TRBV9	TRBJ2-1
CASSHGGGLGMNTEAFF	TGTGCCAGCAGTCATGGAGGGGGCCTGGGGATGAACACTGAAGCTTTCTTT	TRBD1	NA	TRBV7-9	TRBJ1-1
CASSLAPGEKLFF	TGTGCCAGCAGCTTAGCTCCAGGCGAAAAACTGTTTTTT	NA	once	TRBV11-3	TRBJ1-4
CASSPRTKTPEAFF	TGTGCCAGCAGCCCGAGGACAAAAACCCCTGAAGCTTTCTTT	NA	NA	TRBV7-9	TRBJ1-1
CASGYGTGHPLNQPQHF	TGTGCTAGTGGGTATGGGACAGGCCATCCTCTCAATCAGCCCCAGCATTTT	TRBD1	NA	TRBV12-5	TRBJ1-5
CASSVQGEFGYTF	TGTGCCAGCAGCGTTCAGGGGGAATTTGGCTACACCTTC	TRBD1	NA	TRBV9	TRBJ1-2
CSARGTGVEGYTF	TGCAGCGCTAGGGGGACAGGGGTAGAAGGCTACACCTTC	TRBD1	once	TRBV29-1	TRBJ1-2
CASSRTGLNEKLFF	TGCGCCAGCAGCCGGACAGGACTAAATGAAAAACTGTTTTTT	TRBD1	NA	TRBV4-3	TRBJ1-4
CASSFSLVYEQYF	TGTGCCAGCAGCTTCTCACTAGTCTACGAGCAGTACTTC	NA	NA	TRBV13	TRBJ2-7
CASSLQGRNTEAFF	TGTGCCAGCAGCCTACAGGGCCGGAACACTGAAGCTTTCTTT	NA	NA	TRBV14	TRBJ1-1
CASSLSGGVYGYTF	TGTGCCAGCAGTTTATCAGGGGGCGTCTATGGCTACACCTTC	TRBD1	NA	TRBV27	TRBJ1-2
CASSSLAGGTDTQYF	TGTGCCAGCAGCTCACTAGCGGGGGGGACAGATACGCAGTATTTT	TRBD2	NA	TRBV7-2	TRBJ2-3